Here is one T cell receptor beta chain with its context. This clone's antigen is unknown. Base qualities are not provided; no much larger clone lies one nucleotide away. Trimming removed 6 bases from V and 5 bases from J; the gene matches leave 13 bases unexplained. Looking up the germline V gene yields CDR1 SGHAT and CDR2 FQNNGV. From the cysteine through the phenylalanine, the CDR3 covers 17 amino acids. CDR3 DNA only is kept here, 51 bases in frame from base 1. This sample was taken from a study of blood T cell repertoires in COVID-19 (TCRdb year 2020). Concerning the study at large: Collaborator samples came from the United States, Italy and Spain and covered acute and convalescent phases of COVID-19. The samples were drawn from the first 160 participants of the ongoing ImmuneRACE study and from over 950 subjects provided by 6 global collaborators. Nearly every sample came with metadata listing a de-identified subject ID, COVID-19 status, age in years and sex. The repertoires were released in a freely available public database intended as a resource for research on the immune response to SARS-CoV-2. Deeply sampled blood TCRbeta repertoires from subjects exposed to, actively infected with, or recovered from COVID-19 were included in the dataset. Where HLA class I and class II types were available, the types were taken from metadata supplied by the sample provider, not from assay-based typing. The material from the prospective study consisted of cDNA or gDNA derived from T cells, B-cell-depleted T cells, or PBMCs.

TCRbeta CDR3 regions were amplified from genomic DNA by means of the immunoSEQ Assay, a bias-controlled multiplex PCR. Processing in the source paper ran as follows. The number of nucleated cells in each sample was estimated by amplification of reference gene primers within the assay. To quantify the absolute abundance of each unique TCRbeta CDR3 rearrangement, sequence reads were collapsed and filtered. Productive Simpson clonality was computed per sample as the square root of Simpson's diversity index over productive rearrangements. Not all clones reach the TCRdb copy of this immuneACCESS table, which keeps in-frame sequences only. Checked studies attribute under half of the gap to unresolved V genes and leave the rest unexplained. V, J and clone size derive from that table, while D and trimming were established from the DNA sequence. A total of fewer than 300,000 clones appear in this sample, about 89% of them only once. The top ten clones comprise 8.8% of the sample.

Paper-wide results and their limitations: How much clinical and demographic metadata was included differed by source and by participant, and the metadata was provided uncurated.

In the prospective study, participants were about 18 to 100 years old, resided in about two dozen geographic areas of the United States, and were enrolled through a virtual design. Cohort assignment in the prospective study relied on participant-reported clinical history from a screening survey and a study questionnaire. Recovered participants in ImmuneRACE Cohort 3 were defined by two consecutive negative NP/OP PCR tests, clearance by a healthcare professional, or resolution of symptoms. Each participant in the prospective study had whole blood, serum and a nasopharyngeal or oropharyngeal swab collected by mobile phlebotomists. Over an approximately 2-month period, participants in the prospective study had the option of providing additional blood draws and questionnaires. Before DNA extraction, prospective study blood samples were shipped either frozen or at room temperature.

The sequence came from a middle-aged man who had recovered from COVID-19. The chain was built from TRBV11-2 and TRBJ2-5, with 12 bases aligning to TRBD2. What was sequenced was PBMCs or T cells enriched from blood (not recorded which). The CDR3 region reads CASRAWLAGGPFETQYF. The sequenced DNA: TGTGCCAGCAGGGCGTGGCTAGCGGGGGGGCCTTTCGAGACCCAGTACTTC.